One and the same sample provided the 23 T cell receptor beta chains below, sequenced in a study of blood T cell repertoires in COVID-19. The method was immunoSEQ multiplex PCR; TCRdb's version includes in-frame clones alone and lacks a portion of them. The sample holds 200,000 to 250,000 clones; 85% are singletons and the top ten take about 1%. Specimen: peripheral blood. These receptor sequences come from a man aged 40-50 years with acute or convalescent COVID-19.

The CDR3 coding sequence is TGTGCCAGCAGTGCGACTAGGGAGTATTCGGATACGCAGTATTTT. Protein: CASSATREYSDTQYF. The chain carries TRBV6-2 or TRBV6-3 and TRBJ2-3; TRBD2 might be the D (6 bases). Trimming left V 5 bases short and J 6 bases short, with 18 bases between. This CDR3 spans 15 amino acids. The germline V gene has CDR1 MNHEY and CDR2 SVGEGT.

The chain uses TRBV6-2 or TRBV6-3 and TRBJ2-5; D is ambiguous. CDR1 and CDR2 from the germline V gene are MNHEY and SVGEGT. CDR3 size: 15 residues. V lost 2 bases to trimming and J lost 1 base, with 11 bases between them. The CDR3 DNA reads TGTGCCAGCAGTTACGGTTTTGCGTTCCAAGAGACCCAGTACTTC. Its translation is CASSYGFAFQETQYF.

The chain combines TRBV24-1 with TRBJ1-3; D ambiguous. Germline V gene lookup returns CDR1 KGHDR and CDR2 SFDVKD. The CDR3 loop spans 12 amino acids. V was cut by 9 bases and J by 2 bases, with 7 bases left in between. CDR3 amino acids: CATESPGNTIYF. For the CDR3, the DNA is TGTGCCACCGAGAGTCCTGGAAACACCATATATTTT.

The chain recombines TRBV13 with TRBJ1-2, with D tentatively TRBD1 (6 bases). V was clipped by 3 bases and J by 7 bases, with 21 bases between them. Germline CDR1 PRHDT, CDR2 FYEKMQ (reference sequence). CDR3 length: 16 residues. The chain's CDR3 is CASSFNAGTPLGGYTF. The CDR3 DNA follows: TGTGCCAGCAGCTTTAACGCCGGGACACCCTTGGGTGGCTACACCTTC.

The J gene is TRBJ1-5, the V gene TRBV30, with TRBD1 matching over 7 bases. After removal of 2 bases from V and 5 bases from J, the junction contained 3 bases not matched to a gene. Germline CDR1 and CDR2: GTSNPN and SVGIG (reference sequence). The CDR3 is 13 amino acids. The CDR3 DNA is TGTGCCTGGAGTCGAGGGGGCGATCAGCCCCAGCATTTT. This translates into CAWSRGGDQPQHF.

The V gene is TRBV18, the J gene TRBJ2-4; TRBD1 might be the D (5 bases). V lost 4 bases and J 0 bases, leaving 16 bases between the germline ends. This CDR3 spans 17 amino acids. Germline CDR1 reads KGHSH; CDR2 reads LQKENI. The CDR3 nucleotides are TGTGCCAGCTCACTTTTCCCGACAGCTCTAGCCAAAAACATTCAGTACTTC. This translates into CASSLFPTALAKNIQYF. The complete variable domain, with remaining parts taken from reference TRBV18 and TRBJ2-4, reads NAGVMQNPRHLVRRRGQEARLRCSPMKGHSHVYWYRQLPEEGLKFMVYLQKENIIDESGMPKERFSAEFPKEGPSILRIQQVVRGDSAAYFCASSLFPTALAKNIQYFGAGTRLSVL.

V is TRBV3-1 (or the pseudogene TRBV3-2) and J is TRBJ2-1; 8 bases match TRBD2. The length of the CDR3 is 18 residues. Trimming cost V 1 base and J 4 bases; bases outside gene matches: 12. The germline V gene encodes CDR1 LGHDT and CDR2 YNNKEL (reference sequence). CDR3 coding DNA: TGTGCCAGCAGCCAAGTAAAACTCGCGGGGGGTGGTTACAATGAGCAGTTCTTC. It translates to CASSQVKLAGGGYNEQFF.

The V gene is TRBV5-4, the J gene TRBJ1-4; 7 nucleotides align to TRBD1. After removal of 5 bases from V and 8 bases from J, the junction contained 9 bases not matched to a gene. This CDR3 is 14 amino acids long. The germline CDR1 and CDR2 sequences are SGHNT and YYREEE (reference sequence). The CDR3 here is CASRRQGFGEKLFF. CDR3 nucleotide sequence: TGTGCCAGCAGACGACAGGGCTTTGGAGAAAAACTGTTTTTT.

The V gene is TRBV28, the J gene TRBJ1-5, with a possible D match to TRBD1 (5 bases). The CDR3 has 18 residues. The ends were cut back, 1 base at V and 9 bases at J, with 25 bases in the middle. The germline V gene encodes CDR1 MDHEN and CDR2 SYDVKM. The CDR3 DNA is TGTGCCAGCAGTTTATCCCCAGGGTATAGGTTTCGTCGATGGCCCCAGCATTTT. This codes for CASSLSPGYRFRRWPQHF. The variable domain in full, completed from reference TRBV28 and TRBJ1-5, reads DVKVTQSSRYLVKRTGEKVFLECVQDMDHENMFWYRQDPGLGLRLIYFSYDVKMKEKGDIPEGYSVSREKKERFSLILESASTNQTSMYLCASSLSPGYRFRRWPQHFGDGTRLSIL.

The rearrangement uses TRBV30 and TRBJ1-3; D is perhaps TRBD1 (5 bases). Germline lookup yields CDR1 GTSNPN and CDR2 SVGIG (reference sequence). Trimming took 4 bases from V and 4 from J, leaving 14 bases between them. There are 14 residues in the CDR3. CDR3 nucleotides: TGTGCCTGGATGCGGGGCGCAGGAGGAAACACCATATATTTT. Its protein product is CAWMRGAGGNTIYF.

The CDR3 region is CASSSSTSGATGELFF. As DNA, the CDR3 is TGTGCCAGCAGCTCCTCGACTAGCGGGGCCACCGGGGAGCTGTTTTTT. The genes are TRBV11-2 and TRBJ2-2; 11 bases match TRBD2. Germline V gene data show CDR1 as SGHAT and CDR2 as FQNNGV. V was clipped by 4 bases and J by 4 bases; unmatched bases: 5. This CDR3 comprises 16 residues.

The gene calls are TRBV6-5 and TRBJ2-7, with D possibly matching TRBD2 (6 bases). The CDR3 is 16 amino acids. Trimming cost V 2 bases and J 5 bases, with 19 bases left between them. Germline assignment: CDR1 MNHEY and CDR2 SVGAGI. CDR3 nucleotide sequence: TGTGCCAGCAGTTACCTCCTGGGGGGAGGCCCCCACGAGCAGTACTTC. It translates to CASSYLLGGGPHEQYF.

Of note for this clone: The junction does not match germline at one end; this may be a read error. The chain carries TRBV7-6 and TRBJ1-4; D gene uncertain. The germline gives CDR1 SGHVS, CDR2 FNYEAQ. The CDR3 extends over 15 amino acids. CDR3 loop: CASSPNPATNEKLFF. CDR3 in DNA: TGTGCCAGCAGCCCCAACCCAGCAACTAATGAAAAGCTGTTTTTT.

The V gene is TRBV9, the J gene TRBJ1-1, with 9 positions matching TRBD1. Germline V CDR1 and CDR2: SGDLS, YYNGEE. Trimming at V came to 3 bases and at J to 3 bases, leaving 6 bases not matched to a gene. The CDR3 runs to 15 residues. The CDR3 spells CASSAKQGADTEAFF. The CDR3 DNA sequence: TGTGCCAGCAGCGCTAAACAGGGGGCCGACACTGAAGCTTTCTTT.

V gene TRBV7-3 combines with J gene TRBJ2-2; D gene uncertain. CDR1 is SGHTA, CDR2 FQGTGA, per germline. This CDR3 has 15 amino acids. V was cut by 1 base and J by 6 bases, with 12 bases left in between. CDR3 coding DNA: TGTGCCAGCAGCTTAAATTCTCGTGGGCCCGGGGAGCTGTTTTTT. It codes for CASSLNSRGPGELFF.

The chain combines TRBV6-2 or TRBV6-3 with TRBJ1-6; D is unresolved. Per the germline V gene, CDR1 is MNHEY and CDR2 is SVGEGT. V lost 4 bases to trimming and J lost 3 bases, with 13 bases between them. The length of the CDR3 is 16 residues. The CDR3 is CASSSWAANYNSPLHF. As DNA, the CDR3 is TGTGCCAGCAGTTCCTGGGCAGCTAACTATAATTCACCCCTCCACTTT.

The genes are TRBV25-1 and TRBJ1-6; possibly TRBD1 for D (5 bases). The V gene's germline CDR1 is MGHDK and CDR2 SYGVNS. V was trimmed by 4 bases and J by 3 bases, leaving 10 bases between them. The CDR3 runs to 15 residues. This CDR3 is CASSAPGGYNSPLHF. The CDR3 DNA reads TGTGCCAGCAGTGCACCCGGGGGCTATAATTCACCCCTCCACTTT.

This chain uses TRBV24-1 with TRBJ2-5, with D hard to call. This CDR3 has 14 residues. Trimming removed 3 bases at V and 1 base at J, with 8 bases between. Looked up from germline, CDR1 is KGHDR and CDR2 is SFDVKD. The CDR3 here is CATSDPGPQETQYF. The CDR3 nucleotides are TGTGCCACCAGTGATCCTGGGCCCCAAGAGACCCAGTACTTC.

This clone was seen once. This chain connects TRBV28 to TRBJ2-1; D gene ambiguous. The V gene lost 10 bases and the J gene lost 6 bases, with 16 bases spanning the gap. Germline values: CDR1 MDHEN, CDR2 SYDVKM. There are 13 residues in the CDR3. The CDR3 DNA reads TGTGCCACCGCCGTGGCCTCCCCCAATGAGCAGTTCTTC. Translating gives CATAVASPNEQFF. The variable domain in full, with the rest retrieved from reference TRBV28 and TRBJ2-1, is DVKVTQSSRYLVKRTGEKVFLECVQDMDHENMFWYRQDPGLGLRLIYFSYDVKMKEKGDIPEGYSVSREKKERFSLILESASTNQTSMYLCATAVASPNEQFFGPGTRLTVL.

The chain uses TRBV6-6 and TRBJ1-5; 10 bases match TRBD1. Germline lookup yields CDR1 MNHNY and CDR2 SVGAGI (reference sequence). The CDR3 extends over 13 amino acids. J was trimmed by 5 bases and V by 6 bases; bases with no gene match: 1. The CDR3 sequence: CASRGTGDQPQHF. The CDR3, as DNA: TGTGCCAGCAGAGGGACAGGGGATCAGCCCCAGCATTTT.

The CDR3 nucleotides read TGTGCCAGCAGCCGGGGGGCGGGAGGGGTAGAGACCCAGTACTTC. Its protein is CASSRGAGGVETQYF. The gene calls are TRBV7-8 and TRBJ2-5, with 9 nucleotides matching TRBD2. Germline CDR1 reads SGHVS; CDR2 reads FQNEAQ. V was clipped by 5 bases and J by 4 bases; unmatched bases: 8. The CDR3 extends over 15 amino acids.

The chain employs TRBV3-1 (or the pseudogene TRBV3-2) and TRBJ1-2, with D tentatively TRBD1 (6 bases). The CDR3 covers 15 residues. Germline values: CDR1 LGHDT, CDR2 YNNKEL (reference sequence). Trimming took 0 bases from V and 7 from J, leaving 15 bases between them. The CDR3 coding sequence is TGTGCCAGCAGCCAAGATTTTACAGGGTCGACTGGCTACACCTTC. Residues: CASSQDFTGSTGYTF.

The CDR3 region is CASRGQGFNSPLHF. CDR3 coding DNA: TGTGCCAGTAGAGGACAGGGGTTTAATTCACCCCTCCACTTT. This chain links TRBV19 with TRBJ1-6; 9 bases line up with TRBD1. Germline assignment: CDR1 LNHDA and CDR2 SQIVND (reference sequence). CDR3 length equals 14 residues. V was clipped by 6 bases and J by 6 bases; unmatched bases: 3.